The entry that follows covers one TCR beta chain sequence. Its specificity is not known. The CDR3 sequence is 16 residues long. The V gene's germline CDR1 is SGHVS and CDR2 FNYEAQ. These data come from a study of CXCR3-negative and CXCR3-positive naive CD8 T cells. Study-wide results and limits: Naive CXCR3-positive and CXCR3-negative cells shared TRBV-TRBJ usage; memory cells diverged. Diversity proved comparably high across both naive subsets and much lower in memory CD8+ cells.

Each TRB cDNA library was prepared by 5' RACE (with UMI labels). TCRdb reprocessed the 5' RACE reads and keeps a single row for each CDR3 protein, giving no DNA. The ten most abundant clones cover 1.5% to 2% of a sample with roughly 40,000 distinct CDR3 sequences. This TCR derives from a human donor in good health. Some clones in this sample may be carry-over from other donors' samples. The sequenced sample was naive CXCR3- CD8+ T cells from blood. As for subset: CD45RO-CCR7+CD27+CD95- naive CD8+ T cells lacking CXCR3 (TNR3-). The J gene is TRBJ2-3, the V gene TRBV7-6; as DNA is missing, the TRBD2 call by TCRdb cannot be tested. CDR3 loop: CASSPRTSGDTDTQYF.